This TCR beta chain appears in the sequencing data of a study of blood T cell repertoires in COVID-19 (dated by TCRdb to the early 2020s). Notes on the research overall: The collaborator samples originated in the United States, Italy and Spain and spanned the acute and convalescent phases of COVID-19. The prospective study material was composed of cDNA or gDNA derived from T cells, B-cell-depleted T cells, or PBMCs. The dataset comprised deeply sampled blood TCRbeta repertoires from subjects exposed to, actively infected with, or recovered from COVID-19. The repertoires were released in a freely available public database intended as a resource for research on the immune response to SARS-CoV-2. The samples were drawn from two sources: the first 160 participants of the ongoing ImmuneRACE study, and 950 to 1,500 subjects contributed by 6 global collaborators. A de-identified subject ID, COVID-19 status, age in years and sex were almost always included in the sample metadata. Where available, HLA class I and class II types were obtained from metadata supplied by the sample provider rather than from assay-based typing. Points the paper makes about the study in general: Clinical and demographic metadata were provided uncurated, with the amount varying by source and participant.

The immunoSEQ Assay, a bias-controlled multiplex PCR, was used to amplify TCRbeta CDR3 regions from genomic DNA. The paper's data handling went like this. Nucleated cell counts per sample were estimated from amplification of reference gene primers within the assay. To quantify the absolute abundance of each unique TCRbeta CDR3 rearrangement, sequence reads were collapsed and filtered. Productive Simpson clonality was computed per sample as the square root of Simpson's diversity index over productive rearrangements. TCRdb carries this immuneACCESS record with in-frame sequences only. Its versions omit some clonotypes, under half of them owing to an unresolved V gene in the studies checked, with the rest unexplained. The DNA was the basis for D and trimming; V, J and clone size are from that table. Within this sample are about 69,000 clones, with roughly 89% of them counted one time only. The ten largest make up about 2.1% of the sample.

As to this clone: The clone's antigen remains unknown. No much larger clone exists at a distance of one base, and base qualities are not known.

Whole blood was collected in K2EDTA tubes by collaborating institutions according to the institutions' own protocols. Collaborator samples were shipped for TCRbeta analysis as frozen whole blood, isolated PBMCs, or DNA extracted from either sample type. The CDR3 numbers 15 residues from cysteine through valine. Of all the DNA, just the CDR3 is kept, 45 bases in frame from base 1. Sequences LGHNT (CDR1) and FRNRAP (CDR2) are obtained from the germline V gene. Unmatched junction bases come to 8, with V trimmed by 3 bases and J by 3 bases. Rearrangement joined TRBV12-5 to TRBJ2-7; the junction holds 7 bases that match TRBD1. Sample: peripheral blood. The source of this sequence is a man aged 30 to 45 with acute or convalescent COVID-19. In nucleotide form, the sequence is TGTGCTAGTGGTTTAGCCTATGACAGGGACTACGAGCAGTACGTC. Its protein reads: CASGLAYDRDYEQYV.